This is a list of T cell receptor beta chains from one sample in a study of Ad26.COV2.S vaccination and SARS-CoV-2 variants. Only in-frame clones appear in the TCRdb table, and some are missing; sequencing was by immunoSEQ multiplex PCR. Among some 340,000 clones listed, just under 85% were seen once. Specimen: peripheral blood, collected in a trial of Ad26.COV2.S vaccine versus placebo. The receptor source for this set is a person aged 18 to 59 who received the Ad26.COV2.S COVID-19 vaccine or a placebo. CDR3s include the opening cysteine and the closing phenylalanine or tryptophan. D genes are given only for firm matches.

j_call d_call cdr3_length v_call cdr3_nt cdr3_aa
TRBJ1-2 NA 13 TRBV5-4 TGTGCCAGCCGAAGACACTTAGACTATGGCTACACCTTC CASRRHLDYGYTF
TRBJ2-1 NA 12 TRBV3-1/TRBV3-2 TGTGCCAGCAGCCTGCACTACAATGAGCAGTTCTTC CASSLHYNEQFF
TRBJ1-1 NA 15 TRBV5-4 TGTGCCAGCAGCTTGACCGACAGTTACGTTAATGAAGCTTTCTTT CASSLTDSYVNEAFF
TRBJ2-7 NA 13 TRBV11-2 TGTGCCAGCAGCAAAGGGACGGTCCAGGAGCAGTACTTC CASSKGTVQEQYF
TRBJ2-1 TRBD1 15 TRBV7-8 TGTGCCAGCAGCCATGGGACAGGGAGGGGCAGTGAGCAGTTCTTC CASSHGTGRGSEQFF
TRBJ2-7 TRBD1 15 TRBV18 TGTGCCAGCTCACCTGGGACAGGCGCTCCCTACGAGCAGTACTTC CASSPGTGAPYEQYF
TRBJ1-2 TRBD1 16 TRBV7-9 TGTGCCAGCAGCTTCGGGAACAGGGGGCTGGAATATGGCTACACCTTC CASSFGNRGLEYGYTF
TRBJ2-5 NA 15 TRBV9 TGTGCCAGCAGCGTCCACTTGGGCGGCGGAGAGACCCAGTACTTC CASSVHLGGGETQYF
TRBJ1-5 NA 14 TRBV6-1 TGTGCCAGCAGTGAAATGCAGGCGAGGCAGCCCCAGCATTTT CASSEMQARQPQHF
TRBJ1-6 NA 17 TRBV9 TGTGCCAGCAGCACCAGTGAAGTTCTCTCCTATAATTCACCCCTCCACTTT CASSTSEVLSYNSPLHF
TRBJ2-7 NA 12 TRBV12-3/TRBV12-4 TGTGCCAGCAGAATCGTCCCCTACGAGCAGTACTTC CASRIVPYEQYF
TRBJ1-6 NA 15 TRBV6-5 TGTGCCAGCTACAGGGCTACCTACTATAATTCACCCCTCCACTTT CASYRATYYNSPLHF
TRBJ1-5 NA 15 TRBV6-1 TGTGCCAGCAGTGAAGCCTCTATTAGGGTCGGGGCCCAGCATTTT CASSEASIRVGAQHF
TRBJ1-6 NA 13 TRBV4-2 TGTGCCAGCCAGATCAACGGTAATTCACCCCTCCACTTT CASQINGNSPLHF
TRBJ1-1 TRBD1 15 TRBV9 TGTGCCAGCAGCGTTACAGGGGGCAGGGGCACTGAAGCTTTCTTT CASSVTGGRGTEAFF
TRBJ2-7 NA 15 TRBV27 TGTGCCAGCAGTTCGCCCGGAATGGGGACCTACGAGCAGTACTTC CASSSPGMGTYEQYF
TRBJ2-2 NA 16 TRBV3-1/TRBV3-2 TGTGCCAGCAGCCAAGACGCAGGGGTTGGCACCGGGGAGCTGTTTTTT CASSQDAGVGTGELFF
TRBJ2-7 TRBD2 16 TRBV2 TGTGCCAGCACCCACCTCCGGCGACTAGCGCCCAACGAGCAGTACTTC CASTHLRRLAPNEQYF
TRBJ2-2 NA 12 TRBV19 TGTGCCAGTAAGGGCGTCTACGGGGAGCTGTTTTTT CASKGVYGELFF
TRBJ2-5 NA 14 TRBV28 TGTGCCAGCAGCCTACTCGGGGGACAAGAGACCCAGTACTTC CASSLLGGQETQYF
TRBJ1-6 NA 12 TRBV7-8 TGTGCCAGCAGCAACACCCCTTCACCCCTCCACTTT CASSNTPSPLHF
TRBJ2-1 TRBD2 13 TRBV12-3/TRBV12-4 TGTGCCAGCGGGCCTCTCAGGGCGGGGGGTCCGTTCTTC CASGPLRAGGPFF
TRBJ2-5 NA 15 TRBV3-1/TRBV3-2 TGTGCCAGCAGCCAACTACCGACAGGACGGGAGACCCAGTACTTC CASSQLPTGRETQYF
TRBJ2-2 NA 13 TRBV12-3/TRBV12-4 TGTGCCAGCAGTCCTCTCCACACCGGGGAGCTGTTTTTT CASSPLHTGELFF